One and the same sample provided the 29 T cell receptor beta chains below, sequenced in a study of blood T cell repertoires in COVID-19. Here immunoSEQ multiplex PCR was the method, and the copy in TCRdb shows in-frame clones only, minus some. Seen here are 200,000 to 300,000 clones, about 83% observed once, and the top ten hold around 5.5%. The material sequenced was peripheral blood. These receptors all come from a human donor in a cohort sampled during active COVID-19.

The chain carries TRBV5-8 and TRBJ2-1, with D possibly being TRBD1 (6 bases). This CDR3 is 15 amino acids long. Deletions cut 5 bases from V and 3 bases from J, with 15 bases between. CDR1 is SGHTS, CDR2 YDEGEE, per germline. The CDR3 sequence is CASRSASGHYNEQFF. The CDR3 DNA reads TGTGCCAGCAGATCGGCCTCGGGACACTACAATGAGCAGTTCTTC. Filled out from reference TRBV5-8 and TRBJ2-1, the complete variable domain reads EAGVTQSPTHLIKTRGQQATLRCSPISGHTSVYWYQQALGLGLQFLLWYDEGEERNRGNFPPRFSGRQFPNYSSELNVNALELEDSALYLCASRSASGHYNEQFFGPGTRLTVL.

The rearrangement joins TRBV25-1 to TRBJ2-7; D is undetermined. V was pared by 1 base and J by 0 bases, with 10 bases between. The CDR3 length is 15 residues. Germline lookup yields CDR1 MGHDK and CDR2 SYGVNS. The CDR3 DNA reads TGTGCCAGCAGTGAATCAGGTGCCACCTCCTACGAGCAGTACTTC. It yields the protein CASSESGATSYEQYF.

The chain recombines TRBV18 with TRBJ2-3; TRBD2 matches at 15 bases. This CDR3 is 16 amino acids long. Trimming cost V 5 bases and J 3 bases; bases outside gene matches: 3. CDR1 and CDR2 from the germline V gene are KGHSH and LQKENI. The CDR3 bases are TGTGCCAGCTCAAGGACTAGCGGGGGGGCGACAGATACGCAGTATTTT. Protein sequence: CASSRTSGGATDTQYF.

This chain joins TRBV10-1 and TRBJ2-7, with 12 nucleotides matching TRBD1. The germline V gene has CDR1 WNHNN and CDR2 SYGVQD (reference sequence). J lost 4 bases, V lost 11 bases, and 12 bases had no gene match. The CDR3 spans 15 residues. CDR3 DNA: TGCGCCGCCCCCCCCGGGACAGGGGGCGTATACGAGCAGTACTTC. The encoded protein is CAAPPGTGGVYEQYF.

The V call is TRBV20-1, the J call TRBJ1-1; perhaps TRBD1 as D (5 bases). The germline gives CDR1 DFQATT, CDR2 SNEGSKA (reference sequence). Trimming took off 3 bases at V and 3 bases at J, with 11 bases between the two ends. This CDR3 region has 13 residues. The CDR3 region has the DNA TGCAGTGCTAGTAGGTTGACAGACACTGAAGCTTTCTTT. Its translation: CSASRLTDTEAFF.

The V and J genes are TRBV27 and TRBJ2-1, with 8 bases aligning to TRBD2. The CDR3 totals 14 residues. CDR1 and CDR2 (germline): MNHEY, SMNVEV (reference sequence). V shed 10 bases and J 0 bases; nucleotides not matched to a gene: 5. The CDR3 DNA is TGTGCCATAAGCGGGGGCCGCTCCTACAATGAGCAGTTCTTC. Its translation is CAISGGRSYNEQFF.

The rearrangement uses TRBV6-1 and TRBJ1-2; 7 nucleotides agree with TRBD1. The germline V gene encodes CDR1 MNHNS and CDR2 SASEGT. V lost 1 base, J lost 7 bases, and 3 bases stayed unmatched. The CDR3 is 13 amino acids. This CDR3 is CASSEEGGGGYTF. Here the CDR3 DNA reads TGTGCCAGCAGTGAAGAAGGGGGCGGTGGCTACACCTTC.

The chain uses TRBV10-3 and TRBJ2-3; 10 bases are shared with TRBD2. There are 18 residues in the CDR3. Germline CDR1 is ENHRY and CDR2 is SYGVKD. The ends lost 0 bases at V and 5 bases at J; junction bases unmatched: 11. DNA for the CDR3: TGTGCCATCAGTGAGTCGGGGATAGCGGGGGGATATAGAGATACGCAGTATTTT. Its translation: CAISESGIAGGYRDTQYF.

As regards this clone: One end of the junction varies from germline; a read error may be responsible. The rearrangement uses TRBV7-7 and TRBJ2-3, with 8 nucleotides matching TRBD2. Germline V gives CDR1 SSHAT, CDR2 FNYEAQ (reference sequence). The CDR3 runs 15 residues. The CDR3 reads CASSLASGSTDTQYF. Written as DNA, the CDR3 is TGTGCTAGCAGCTTAGCTAGCGGGAGCACAGATACGCAGTATTTT.

This clone was counted ten times or more. The V call is TRBV3-1 (or the pseudogene TRBV3-2), the J call TRBJ1-5; D unclear. The germline V and J ends were trimmed by 1 base and 4 bases, with 8 bases remaining between them. This CDR3 contains 14 residues. Germline-derived CDR1 and CDR2 are LGHDT and YNNKEL (reference sequence). In DNA, the CDR3 is TGTGCCAGCAGCCAAGCTGAGGGTAATCAGCCCCAGCATTTT. This translates into CASSQAEGNQPQHF.

The chain carries TRBV6-5 and TRBJ1-1; the match to TRBD1 covers 10 bases. The germline gives CDR1 MNHEY, CDR2 SVGAGI. J gave up 1 base and V 3 bases, and 5 bases lay outside the gene matches. The CDR3 sequence is 16 residues long. The CDR3, as DNA: TGTGCCAGCAGTTATGGGACAGGGGTTAAGAACACTGAAGCTTTCTTT. Its protein is CASSYGTGVKNTEAFF.

This chain links TRBV27 with TRBJ2-3; 16 bases fit TRBD2. The junction had 11 bases not matched to a gene; V was cut back by 1 base and J by 4 bases. This CDR3 has 20 amino acids. Germline CDR1 MNHEY, CDR2 SMNVEV (reference sequence). CDR3 region: CASSLWGLAGGKSFPDTQYF. CDR3 coding DNA: TGTGCCAGCAGTTTATGGGGACTAGCGGGGGGGAAATCCTTCCCAGATACGCAGTATTTT.

This clone showed up just once. The identical CDR3 is also encoded by other nucleotide sequences in the sample. The V and J genes are TRBV5-1 and TRBJ2-7; D not certain. The germline V and J ends were trimmed by 0 bases and 1 base, with 5 bases remaining between them. CDR1 is SGHRS, CDR2 YFSETQ, per germline. The CDR3 runs to 13 residues. The CDR3 DNA follows: TGCGCCAGCAGCTTGGCCGGGTCCTACGAGCAGTACTTC. Translated, it gives CASSLAGSYEQYF.

This sequence joins TRBV3-1 (or the pseudogene TRBV3-2) and TRBJ1-4; D is ambiguous. Trimming left V 3 bases short and J 8 bases short, with 7 bases between. The V gene's germline CDR1 is LGHDT and CDR2 YNNKEL (reference sequence). This CDR3 is built from 12 residues. Here the CDR3 reads CASSHGPEKLFF. The CDR3 DNA is TGTGCCAGCAGCCATGGCCCCGAAAAACTGTTTTTT.

The chain combines TRBV28 with TRBJ1-2; D is ambiguous. CDR3 length equals 12 residues. The germline V gene encodes CDR1 MDHEN and CDR2 SYDVKM. CDR3 sequence (DNA): TGTGCGGCGGGCATTTGGGACTATGGCTACACCTTC. It codes for CAAGIWDYGYTF.

J is TRBJ2-3 and V is TRBV13; D may be TRBD2 (5 bases). Germline V gene sequence: CDR1 PRHDT, CDR2 FYEKMQ (reference sequence). V lost 1 base and J lost 1, with 6 bases in between. The CDR3 extends over 14 amino acids. In nucleotides, the CDR3 is TGTGCCAGCAGCTTAGACGGGGGCACAGATACGCAGTATTTT. It specifies CASSLDGGTDTQYF.

The rearrangement uses TRBV10-3 and TRBJ1-3; D remains ambiguous. With 5 bases removed from V and 4 bases from J, the gap between germline ends came to 9 bases. The CDR3 is 13 residues long. In germline, CDR1 is ENHRY, CDR2 SYGVKD. The CDR3 DNA reads as TGTGCCATCAGTCAGACGAGGGGAAACACCATATATTTT. Its protein product is CAISQTRGNTIYF.

The chain carries TRBV3-1 (or the pseudogene TRBV3-2) and TRBJ1-3; D ambiguous. The germline V and J ends were trimmed by 1 base and 0 bases, with 7 bases remaining between them. The CDR3 sequence is 15 residues long. The V gene's germline CDR1 is LGHDT and CDR2 YNNKEL (reference sequence). Written as DNA, the CDR3 is TGTGCCAGCAGCCAAGGAGCTAGCTCTGGAAACACCATATATTTT. This codes for CASSQGASSGNTIYF.

V usage is TRBV10-3 and J usage is TRBJ2-1; no definite D call. Trimming shortened V by 0 bases and J by 5 bases, and 11 bases separated the two germline ends. The CDR3 is made up of 15 amino acids. Germline V gene data show CDR1 as ENHRY and CDR2 as SYGVKD. In nucleotides, the CDR3 is TGTGCCATCAGTGAGTCGATGAACAGTGACAATGAGCAGTTCTTC. Residues: CAISESMNSDNEQFF.

V is TRBV19 and J is TRBJ1-5, with TRBD1 matching 9 bases. CDR1 and CDR2 (germline): LNHDA, SQIVND (reference sequence). This CDR3 contains 15 residues. The junction had 2 bases not matched to a gene; V was cut back by 3 bases and J by 2 bases. The CDR3 is CASSITGGGNQPQHF. The CDR3 DNA reads as TGTGCCAGTAGTATTACAGGGGGCGGCAATCAGCCCCAGCATTTT. Looking up the rest from reference TRBV19 and TRBJ1-5 gives the full variable domain: DGGITQSPKYLFRKEGQNVTLSCEQNLNHDAMYWYRQDPGQGLRLIYYSQIVNDFQKGDIAEGYSVSREKKESFPLTVTSAQKNPTAFYLCASSITGGGNQPQHFGDGTRLSIL.

The chain is built from TRBV11-2 and TRBJ2-7, with a possible D match to TRBD2 (6 bases). Per germline, CDR1 SGHAT and CDR2 FQNNGV. V gave up 4 bases and J gave up 6 bases, with 19 bases separating them. There are 15 residues in the CDR3. DNA for the CDR3: TGTGCCAGCAGCTCCGCCCGGGCGGGGATTCGCGAGCAGTACTTC. As protein: CASSSARAGIREQYF. Full variable domain (missing parts from reference TRBV11-2 and TRBJ2-7): EAGVAQSPRYKIIEKRQSVAFWCNPISGHATLYWYQQILGQGPKLLIQFQNNGVVDDSQLPKDRFSAERLKGVDSTLKIQPAKLEDSAVYLCASSSARAGIREQYFGPGTRLTVT.

The gene calls are TRBV5-4 and TRBJ1-2; 9 bases match TRBD1. Looked up from germline, CDR1 is SGHNT and CDR2 is YYREEE (reference sequence). The CDR3 spans 14 residues. V shed 5 bases, J shed 8 bases, and the junction held 10 bases outside the gene matches. For the CDR3, the DNA is TGTGCCAGCAGGCGCACAGGGGGCGTGGAAGGCTACACCTTC. Its translation is CASRRTGGVEGYTF.

The rearrangement uses TRBV7-2 and TRBJ2-1, with 7 bases identical to TRBD2. This CDR3 comprises 15 residues. Unmatched junction bases numbered 12, after V lost 5 bases and J lost 8 bases. Germline lookup yields CDR1 SGHTA and CDR2 FQGNSA. CDR3 sequence reads: CASSRNGGGPYEQFF. The CDR3 bases are TGTGCCAGCAGCAGAAATGGGGGAGGGCCCTATGAGCAGTTCTTC.

The chain joins TRBV19 to TRBJ2-5; D is unresolved. Trimming pared 1 base from V and 1 base from J, leaving 10 bases between. This CDR3 comprises 15 residues. Germline V gives CDR1 LNHDA, CDR2 SQIVND (reference sequence). The CDR3 DNA sequence: TGTGCCAGTAGTATAGCAAACAGCTTCCAAGAGACCCAGTACTTC. It encodes CASSIANSFQETQYF. Full variable domain (remainder filled in from reference TRBV19 and TRBJ2-5): DGGITQSPKYLFRKEGQNVTLSCEQNLNHDAMYWYRQDPGQGLRLIYYSQIVNDFQKGDIAEGYSVSREKKESFPLTVTSAQKNPTAFYLCASSIANSFQETQYFGPGTRLLVL.

CDR3 sequence (DNA): TGTGCCAGCAGTCTAATGAACACTGAAGCTTTCTTT. As protein: CASSLMNTEAFF. The chain uses TRBV28 and TRBJ1-1, with D unclear. The CDR3 is 12 residues long. CDR1 and CDR2 from the germline V gene are MDHEN and SYDVKM. V lost 5 bases, J lost 0 bases, and 4 bases lay in between.

The V call is TRBV10-3, the J call TRBJ2-5, with 8 bases fitting TRBD2. J was trimmed by 5 bases and V by 10 bases; bases with no gene match: 12. The CDR3 length is 14 residues. CDR1 and CDR2 from the germline V gene are ENHRY and SYGVKD. The CDR3 sequence: CATGKAGEGETQYF. CDR3 sequence (DNA): TGTGCCACTGGAAAAGCGGGAGAGGGGGAGACCCAGTACTTC.

As for this clone: The same CDR3 is also encoded by other DNA sequences in this sample. J is TRBJ2-2 and V is TRBV5-1; 9 bases match TRBD2. J lost 0 bases, V lost 4 bases, and 4 bases had no gene match. The CDR3 is 16 residues long. Per the germline V gene, CDR1 is SGHRS and CDR2 is YFSETQ. CDR3 coding DNA: TGCGCCAGCAGCCCCTTAGCGGGGGCGAACACCGGGGAGCTGTTTTTT. The encoded protein is CASSPLAGANTGELFF.

The chain recombines TRBV20-1 with TRBJ2-2, with D possibly TRBD2 on 5 matching bases. V shed 3 bases and J shed 4 bases, with 12 bases lying between them. CDR1 DFQATT and CDR2 SNEGSKA come from the germline V gene (reference sequence). The CDR3 is 14 amino acids. In DNA, the CDR3 is TGCAGTGCTAGTCTACCGGGGTTCACCGGGGAGCTGTTTTTT. It is translated as CSASLPGFTGELFF.

The DNA of the CDR3 is TGTGCCAGCAGGCGGACAGGGGATAACTATGGCTACACCTTC. It encodes CASRRTGDNYGYTF. This chain joins TRBV28 and TRBJ1-2, with 9 bases fitting TRBD1. Germline V gene data show CDR1 as MDHEN and CDR2 as SYDVKM. The CDR3 is 14 amino acids. Trimming removed 6 bases from V and 1 base from J; junction bases left unmatched: 3.